These T cell receptor beta chains were read from a single sample in a study of blood T cell repertoires in COVID-19. The repertoire was sequenced with immunoSEQ multiplex PCR; TCRdb's copy has only in-frame clones and lacks some. This repertoire shows about 270,000 clones, 83% found once; its top ten account for over 9%. Sequencing was performed on peripheral blood. The receptors here all came from a woman between 45 and 65 years old who had recovered from COVID-19. Both conserved end residues are part of each CDR3. Fields, in order: clone size, V gene, D gene, J gene, CDR3 protein, CDR3 DNA. A D gene is named only where the DNA matches it firmly. The listing skips clone size in some rows; elsewhere it reads once, few, many or a size class.

abundance: few
v_gene: TRBV27
d_gene: TRBD1
j_gene: TRBJ1-4
CDR3aa: CASSLIPRGRGAEKLFF
CDR3nt: TGTGCCAGCAGTTTAATCCCCCGAGGCAGGGGGGCTGAAAAACTGTTTTTT

abundance: .
v_gene: TRBV7-2
d_gene: .
j_gene: TRBJ2-7
CDR3aa: CASSTRQESYEQYF
CDR3nt: TGTGCCAGCAGCACCCGACAGGAATCCTACGAGCAGTACTTC

abundance: few
v_gene: TRBV27
d_gene: TRBD2
j_gene: TRBJ2-3
CDR3aa: CASSPRLAGVTDTQYF
CDR3nt: TGTGCCAGCAGCCCTAGACTAGCGGGAGTCACAGATACGCAGTATTTT

abundance: .
v_gene: TRBV7-9
d_gene: TRBD1
j_gene: TRBJ2-7
CDR3aa: CASSRTGQYNDEQYF
CDR3nt: TGTGCCAGCAGTCGGACAGGTCAGTACAACGACGAGCAGTACTTC

abundance: .
v_gene: TRBV7-2
d_gene: TRBD2
j_gene: TRBJ2-2
CDR3aa: CASRPSGGPNTGELFF
CDR3nt: TGTGCCAGCAGACCTAGCGGGGGGCCGAACACCGGGGAGCTGTTTTTT

abundance: .
v_gene: TRBV28
d_gene: .
j_gene: TRBJ2-7
CDR3aa: CASSLSRGTAAPYEQYF
CDR3nt: TGTGCCAGCAGTTTATCTCGGGGGACAGCCGCTCCCTACGAGCAGTACTTC

abundance: once
v_gene: TRBV9
d_gene: TRBD1
j_gene: TRBJ2-7
CDR3aa: CASSPNLPTGIVF
CDR3nt: TGTGCCAGCAGCCCTAACCTGCCGACAGGGATCGTCTTC

abundance: .
v_gene: TRBV7-3
d_gene: .
j_gene: TRBJ1-1
CDR3aa: CASSLSPTTVNTEAFF
CDR3nt: TGTGCCAGCAGCTTATCCCCCACGACAGTGAACACTGAAGCTTTCTTT

abundance: .
v_gene: TRBV9
d_gene: .
j_gene: TRBJ2-3
CDR3aa: CASSYSSTDTQYF
CDR3nt: TGTGCCAGCAGCTATTCGAGCACAGATACGCAGTATTTT

abundance: .
v_gene: TRBV28
d_gene: TRBD1
j_gene: TRBJ1-5
CDR3aa: CASSRLNGQAQSWPQHF
CDR3nt: TGTGCCAGCAGTCGCCTCAATGGACAGGCCCAATCATGGCCCCAGCATTTT

abundance: .
v_gene: TRBV30
d_gene: .
j_gene: TRBJ1-3
CDR3aa: CAWSPPGNTIYF
CDR3nt: TGTGCCTGGAGTCCTCCCGGAAACACCATATATTTT

abundance: .
v_gene: TRBV19
d_gene: .
j_gene: TRBJ2-3
CDR3aa: CASSETGGTDTQYF
CDR3nt: TGTGCCAGTAGTGAGACAGGCGGCACAGATACGCAGTATTTT

abundance: few
v_gene: TRBV6-5
d_gene: TRBD1
j_gene: TRBJ2-1
CDR3aa: CASSSPGQRLFF
CDR3nt: TGTGCCAGCAGTTCTCCGGGACAGCGTCTGTTCTTC

abundance: many
v_gene: TRBV27
d_gene: .
j_gene: TRBJ2-3
CDR3aa: CASSSRGPGTISSTDTQYF
CDR3nt: TGTGCCAGCAGTTCCCGGGGTCCGGGAACTATATCTAGCACAGATACGCAGTATTTT

abundance: .
v_gene: TRBV27
d_gene: .
j_gene: TRBJ2-1
CDR3aa: CASSPSDPGYNEQFF
CDR3nt: TGTGCCAGCAGTCCTTCTGATCCGGGCTACAATGAGCAGTTCTTC

abundance: .
v_gene: TRBV11-2
d_gene: .
j_gene: TRBJ1-1
CDR3aa: CASSLVESTEAFF
CDR3nt: TGTGCCAGCAGCTTAGTTGAGTCGACTGAAGCTTTCTTT

abundance: .
v_gene: TRBV7-2
d_gene: .
j_gene: TRBJ2-5
CDR3aa: CASSLWQQETQYF
CDR3nt: TGTGCCAGCAGCTTATGGCAGCAAGAGACCCAGTACTTC

abundance: .
v_gene: TRBV29-1
d_gene: .
j_gene: TRBJ1-2
CDR3aa: CSVEEDGNYGYTF
CDR3nt: TGCAGCGTTGAGGAGGACGGGAACTATGGCTACACCTTC